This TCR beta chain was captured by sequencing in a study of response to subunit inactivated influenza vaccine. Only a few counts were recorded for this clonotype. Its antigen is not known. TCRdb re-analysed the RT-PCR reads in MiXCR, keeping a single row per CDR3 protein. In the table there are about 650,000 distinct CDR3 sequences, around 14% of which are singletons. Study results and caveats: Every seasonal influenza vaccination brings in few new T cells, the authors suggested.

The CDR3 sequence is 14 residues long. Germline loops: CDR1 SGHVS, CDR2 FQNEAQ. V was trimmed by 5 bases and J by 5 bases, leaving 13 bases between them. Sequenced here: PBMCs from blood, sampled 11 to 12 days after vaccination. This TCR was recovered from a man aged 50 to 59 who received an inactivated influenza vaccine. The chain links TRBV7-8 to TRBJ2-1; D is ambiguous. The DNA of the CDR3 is TGTGCCAGCAGCCGAGTCGGATTAAACAATGAGCAGTTCTTC. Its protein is CASSRVGLNNEQFF.